The present T cell receptor (beta chain) was sequenced within a study of blood T cell repertoires in COVID-19. Across the whole study: There were acute and convalescent COVID-19 samples, and they came from the United States, Italy and Spain.

The V end lost 0 bases, the J end lost 14 bases, and 13 bases lay between the germline ends. CDR3 length equals 13 residues. Germline V gene data show CDR1 as LNHDA and CDR2 as SQIVND (reference sequence). Clones were sequenced by immunoSEQ multiplex PCR, and TCRdb holds only the in-frame ones, with some missing. Here the sample spans more than 100,000 clones, 65% to 90% being singletons. Sequences were obtained from peripheral blood. J is TRBJ1-4 and V is TRBV19, with D possibly matching TRBD1 (5 bases). This clonotype originated in a man of 80 years or more with acute or convalescent COVID-19. CDR3: CASSIDGSGRLFF. The CDR3 DNA follows: TGTGCCAGTAGTATAGATGGGTCAGGGCGTCTGTTTTTT.